This T cell receptor beta chain emerged from a study of T-cell reconstitution after alpha-beta-depleted transplantation in children. This clonotype was detected ten times or more. Its antigen is still unknown. This CDR3 region has 13 residues. V was shortened by 6 bases and J by 1 base, with 13 bases between the two germline ends. Germline V gives CDR1 SQVTM, CDR2 ANQGSEA. Preparation of the TCRbeta library used unique molecular identifiers. TCRdb re-called the PCR reads with MiXCR, one entry per CDR3 protein. The profile covers 580,000 or so distinct CDR3 sequences, with more than 20% appearing a single time and 13% to 15% taken by the ten largest. The study, taken as a whole, reports: A year had passed since transplant, and T-cell counts and diversity by then came mostly from newly produced T cells. The high TCRbeta diversity at day 60 in some patients came from surviving recipient T cells and thymic progenitors.

The chain couples TRBV29-1 to TRBJ2-7; D gene ambiguous. This sample comprised PBMCs, mostly from graft donor cells, obtained 360 days after TCRalphabeta/CD19-depleted stem cell transplant. The clonotype was recovered from a boy in the first two years of life who had a stem cell transplant for acute myeloid leukemia, so the T cells may come from the graft donor. Written as DNA, the CDR3 is TGCAGCGTGGCGACCACGGCATCCTACGAGCAGTACTTC. It encodes CSVATTASYEQYF.